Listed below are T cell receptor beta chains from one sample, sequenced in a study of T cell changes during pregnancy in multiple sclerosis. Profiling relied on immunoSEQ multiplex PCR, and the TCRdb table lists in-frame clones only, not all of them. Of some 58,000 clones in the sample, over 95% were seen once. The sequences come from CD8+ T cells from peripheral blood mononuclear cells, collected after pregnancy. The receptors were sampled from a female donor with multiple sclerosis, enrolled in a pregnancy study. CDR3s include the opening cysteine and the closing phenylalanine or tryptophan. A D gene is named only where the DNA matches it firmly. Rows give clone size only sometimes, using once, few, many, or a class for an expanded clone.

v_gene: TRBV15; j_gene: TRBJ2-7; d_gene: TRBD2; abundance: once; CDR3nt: TGTGCCACCAGCAGAGATGGGCGGGAGGGCCTGCACGAGCAGTACTTC; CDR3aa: CATSRDGREGLHEQYF
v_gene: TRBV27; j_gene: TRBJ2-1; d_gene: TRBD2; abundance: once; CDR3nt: TGTGCCAGCAGTTCGCCGCCGACTAGTCCGGGGGGTGAGCAGTTCTTC; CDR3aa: CASSSPPTSPGGEQFF
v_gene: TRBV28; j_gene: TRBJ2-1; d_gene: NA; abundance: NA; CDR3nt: TGTGCCAGCAGTTACGGGAGCGCGGAGCAGTTCTTC; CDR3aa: CASSYGSAEQFF
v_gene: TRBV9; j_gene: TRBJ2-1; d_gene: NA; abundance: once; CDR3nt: TGTGCCAGCAGCGTAGCGGGAGTAAACAATGAGCAGTTCTTC; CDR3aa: CASSVAGVNNEQFF
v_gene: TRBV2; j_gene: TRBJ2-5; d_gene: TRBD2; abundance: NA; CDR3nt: TGTGCCAGCACCAGGACTAGCGGGTTTACCCTCCAAGAGACCCAGTACTTC; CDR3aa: CASTRTSGFTLQETQYF
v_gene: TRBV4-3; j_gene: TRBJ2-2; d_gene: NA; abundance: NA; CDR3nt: TGCGCCAGCAGCCAAGATCCGGACAGCCCGAACACCGGGGAGCTGTTTTTT; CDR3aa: CASSQDPDSPNTGELFF
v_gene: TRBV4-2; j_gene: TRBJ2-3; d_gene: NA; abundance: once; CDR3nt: TGTGCCAGCAGCCAAACTCAGACTAGTAGGACGGATACGCAGTATTTT; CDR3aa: CASSQTQTSRTDTQYF
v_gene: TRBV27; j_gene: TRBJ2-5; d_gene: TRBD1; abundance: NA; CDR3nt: TGTGCCAGCAGTTCTGGTGGGAGACAGGGAGAGACCCAGTACTTC; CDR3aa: CASSSGGRQGETQYF
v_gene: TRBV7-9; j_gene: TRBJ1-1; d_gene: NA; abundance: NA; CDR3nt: TGTGCCAGCAGCGCCAGCGTAGGGAACACTGAAGCTTTCTTT; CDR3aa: CASSASVGNTEAFF
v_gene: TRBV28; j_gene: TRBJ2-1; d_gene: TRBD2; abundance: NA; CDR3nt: TGTGCCAGCAGTTTTGGACTAGCGGAGACTTACAATGAGCAGTTCTTC; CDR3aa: CASSFGLAETYNEQFF
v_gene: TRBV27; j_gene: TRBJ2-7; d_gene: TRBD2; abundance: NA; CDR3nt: TGTGCCGCGGGAGGCCGTGGACAACTCGAGCAGTACTTC; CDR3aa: CAAGGRGQLEQYF
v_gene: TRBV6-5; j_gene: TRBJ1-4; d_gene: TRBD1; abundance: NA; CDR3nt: TGTGCCAGCAGTTACGGACAGGGGAATGAAAAACTGTTTTTT; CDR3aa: CASSYGQGNEKLFF
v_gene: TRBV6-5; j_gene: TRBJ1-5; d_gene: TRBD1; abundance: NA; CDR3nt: TGTGCCAGCAGTCCGGGACAGACGAGCAATCAGCCCCAGCATTTT; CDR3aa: CASSPGQTSNQPQHF
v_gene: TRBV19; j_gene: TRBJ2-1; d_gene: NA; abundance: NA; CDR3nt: TGTGCCAGTAGTATAGCGGGCGGGAACAATGAGCAGTTCTTC; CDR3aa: CASSIAGGNNEQFF
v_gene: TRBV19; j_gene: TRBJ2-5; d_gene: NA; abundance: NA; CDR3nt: TGTGCCAGTAGTCATACAGGGTTGGAGACCCAGTACTTC; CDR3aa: CASSHTGLETQYF
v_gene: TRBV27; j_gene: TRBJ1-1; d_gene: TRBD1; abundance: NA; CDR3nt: TGTGCCAGCAGTGGACAGGGGAACACTGAAGCTTTCTTT; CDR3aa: CASSGQGNTEAFF
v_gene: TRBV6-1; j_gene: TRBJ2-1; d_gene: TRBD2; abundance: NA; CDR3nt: TGTGCCAGCAGGGGGGGGGTCTCAGGTGAGCAGTTCTTC; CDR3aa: CASRGGVSGEQFF
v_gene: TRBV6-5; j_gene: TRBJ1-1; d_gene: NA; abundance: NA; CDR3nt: TGTGCCAGCAGGGAATCCGGGACTCTCACTGAAGCTTTCTTT; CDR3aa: CASRESGTLTEAFF
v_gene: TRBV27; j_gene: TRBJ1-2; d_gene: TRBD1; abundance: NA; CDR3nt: TGTGCCAGCAGTTCCAACCTACAGGGGGCTGGTTATGGCTACACCTTC; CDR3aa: CASSSNLQGAGYGYTF
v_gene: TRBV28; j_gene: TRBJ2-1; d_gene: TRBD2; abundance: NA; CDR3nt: TGTGCCAGTTCTTGGGGAGGGGACAATGAGCAGTTCTTC; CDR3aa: CASSWGGDNEQFF
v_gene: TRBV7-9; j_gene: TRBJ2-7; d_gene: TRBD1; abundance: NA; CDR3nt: TGTGCCAGCACTGGAGAACAGGGGGGATTCGAGCAGTACTTC; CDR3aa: CASTGEQGGFEQYF
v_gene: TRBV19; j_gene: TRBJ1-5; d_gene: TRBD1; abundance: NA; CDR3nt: TGTGCCAGTTCCTATGGACAGGGGGCCTATCAGCCCCAGCATTTT; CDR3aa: CASSYGQGAYQPQHF